The clone carrying this TCR beta chain has just a few counts. Antigen specificity is unknown. The sample has other DNA sequences that encode this CDR3 too. Data came from immunoSEQ multiplex PCR; TCRdb stores just in-frame clones and leaves some out. The data contain approximately 150,000 clones, around 90% of them seen just once; the ten biggest clones take up more than 2.5%. The data belong to a study of cytomegalovirus exposure and HLA in healthy donors. Study-wide results and limits: Cytomegalovirus-associated status was assigned to some 180 TCR beta chains. CMV antigen specificity of a few CMV-associated chains was confirmed in vitro.

CDR3 length equals 14 residues. With V trimmed by 4 bases and J by 4 bases, 4 bases remained unmatched. The germline gives CDR1 SGHTA, CDR2 FQGNSA. This receptor was identified in a woman younger than 30 in good health and CMV-seropositive. The gene calls are TRBV7-2 and TRBJ2-7, with TRBD2 matching over 10 bases. The source material was PBMCs. The CDR3 coding sequence is TGTGCCAGCAGCTCTCTAGCGGGAGATTACGAGCAGTACTTC. This translates into CASSSLAGDYEQYF. Full variable domain (remainder filled in from reference TRBV7-2 and TRBJ2-7): GAGVSQSPSNKVTEKGKDVELRCDPISGHTALYWYRQSLGQGLEFLIYFQGNSAPDKSGLPSDRFSAERTGGSVSTLTIQRTQQEDSAVYLCASSSLAGDYEQYFGPGTRLTVT.